A selection of T cell receptor beta chains follows, all from one sample in a study of patients and donors after allogeneic stem cell transplantation. TCRdb itself ran the RT-PCR reads through MiXCR, one entry per CDR3 protein. Of about 200,000 distinct CDR3 sequences detected, 35% to 45% appear once; the ten largest clones hold 9.5% to 13%. Sequencing was performed on blood, either unsorted or a sorted T cell fraction (not recorded which). These receptor sequences come from a human donor who was either an allogeneic HSCT recipient or a stem cell or donor lymphocyte infusion donor (not recorded which). It is not recorded whose cells these are; they may come from a transplant donor. CDR3s include the opening cysteine and the closing phenylalanine or tryptophan. Each record gives: D gene, V gene, J gene, clone size, CDR3 DNA, CDR3 protein. A D gene is named only where the DNA matches it firmly. Size values are once, few and many counts, or a class for expanded clones, and some rows have none.

>TRBD2|TRBV10-3|TRBJ2-3|few
TGTGCCATCAGTGAGACTAGCGTAAGCACAGATACGCAGTATTTT
CAISETSVSTDTQYF
>TRBD1|TRBV7-9|TRBJ1-4|.
TGTGCCAGCAGCTTGGACAGGGGGAGCGCAACTAATGAAAAACTGTTTTTT
CASSLDRGSATNEKLFF
>.|TRBV12-3/TRBV12-4|TRBJ1-1|few
TGTGCCAGCAGTTTAAGTCGGGGGGTAACCATGAACACTGAAGCTTTCTTT
CASSLSRGVTMNTEAFF
>TRBD1|TRBV7-9|TRBJ2-1|.
TGTGCCAGCAGCTCCGGGACAGAGGAGCAGTTCTTC
CASSSGTEEQFF
>TRBD2|TRBV5-1|TRBJ2-1|.
TGCGCCAGCAGCTTCAGCGGGGGGGAAGTGAATGAGCAGTTCTTC
CASSFSGGEVNEQFF
>TRBD1|TRBV5-1|TRBJ2-7|.
TGCGCCAGCAGCTCACAGGGGGGCTCCTACGAGCAGTACTTC
CASSSQGGSYEQYF
>.|TRBV15|TRBJ2-1|.
TGTGCCACCAGCAAGAGACGGGGTTCCGGGGATGAGCAGTTCTTC
CATSKRRGSGDEQFF
>.|TRBV15|TRBJ1-3|.
TGTGCCACCAGCTCCGGCGGCGGGTACTCTGGAAACACCATATATTTT
CATSSGGGYSGNTIYF
>.|TRBV28|TRBJ1-1|few
TGTGCCAGCAGTTTCCTTCTATTAGATAAGAACACTGAAGCTTTCTTT
CASSFLLLDKNTEAFF
>TRBD1|TRBV6-5|TRBJ2-7|.
TGTGCCAGCAGGGGGACAGGGCGCTACGAGCAGTACTTC
CASRGTGRYEQYF
>TRBD1|TRBV28|TRBJ2-2|.
TGTGCCAGCAGTAGGAGGGACAGGGGGAACACCGGGGAGCTGTTTTTT
CASSRRDRGNTGELFF
>.|TRBV10-3|TRBJ1-1|.
TGTGCCATCAGTGAGCCGGGACCGCGGAACACTGAAGCTTTCTTT
CAISEPGPRNTEAFF
>.|TRBV5-1|TRBJ1-1|few
TGCGCCAGCAGCTTGGACGGCAGGGATAACACTGAAGCTTTCTTT
CASSLDGRDNTEAFF
>.|TRBV6-2/TRBV6-3|TRBJ1-1|.
TGTGCCAGCAGTTACTCCGGGGCCAGGGTGGGCACTGAAGCTTTCTTT
CASSYSGARVGTEAFF
>.|TRBV6-2/TRBV6-3|TRBJ1-2|.
TGTGCCAGCAGCCAAACGGCTGGCTACACCTTC
CASSQTAGYTF
>.|TRBV7-2|TRBJ1-5|few
TGTGCCAGCAGCTTATCTACAAGTGGCAATCAGCCCCAGCATTTT
CASSLSTSGNQPQHF
>.|TRBV28|TRBJ1-2|.
TGTGCCAGCAGCATCCTGCAGGGAGGCTACACCTTC
CASSILQGGYTF
>.|TRBV29-1|TRBJ2-7|.
TGCAGCGTTGAAAGACACGAGGGGGGCGAGCAGTACTTC
CSVERHEGGEQYF
>.|TRBV14|TRBJ1-2|few
TGTGCCAGCAGCCAAGATCCAGGGTATGGCTACACCTTC
CASSQDPGYGYTF
>TRBD1|TRBV10-3|TRBJ1-1|.
TGTGCCATCTTTTCAGGGGGCTTGAGAACTGAAGCTTTCTTT
CAIFSGGLRTEAFF
>.|TRBV28|TRBJ1-5|.
TGTGCCAGCAGTTCCCCCGGGGGGCACGTTCAGCCCCAGCATTTT
CASSSPGGHVQPQHF
>.|TRBV24-1|TRBJ2-1|.
TGTGCCACCAGTGACTCGGACACCGATTTCCATGAGCAGTTCTTC
CATSDSDTDFHEQFF
>TRBD2|TRBV2|TRBJ2-7|few
TGTGCCGGGGCTACGGGGGGGCCCTACGAGCAGTACTTC
CAGATGGPYEQYF
>.|TRBV6-1|TRBJ2-3|.
TGTGCCAGCAGTGTCGGTCACTTGGGCCTTGAGTATTTT
CASSVGHLGLEYF
>TRBD2|TRBV7-2|TRBJ2-5|.
TGTGCCAGCAGCTTAGGTTACAGCGGGAAAGTGAAGACCCAGTACTTC
CASSLGYSGKVKTQYF
>.|TRBV7-9|TRBJ2-2|.
TGTGCCAGCAGCTTCCGCTCACCGGGGACCGGGGAGCTGTTTTTT
CASSFRSPGTGELFF
>.|TRBV9|TRBJ1-2|many
TGTGCCAGCAGCGAAGGGCGATTTTATGGCTACACCTTC
CASSEGRFYGYTF
>TRBD1|TRBV7-8|TRBJ1-5|.
TGTGCCAGCAGCTTAGCGGCATCGAGGGCCAGGGGGCCCAGACTCTATAGCAATCAGCCCCAGCATTTT
CASSLAASRARGPRLYSNQPQHF
>.|TRBV9|TRBJ2-7|.
TGTGCCAGCGGAGGGGACAGTTCCTACGAGCAGTACTTC
CASGGDSSYEQYF
>.|TRBV15|TRBJ2-6|.
TGTGCCACCAGCAGAGATTACGGGGCCACAAGATCTGGGGCCAACGTCCTGACTTTC
CATSRDYGATRSGANVLTF
>.|TRBV5-1|TRBJ2-4|.
TGCGCCAGCAGCCCCGAGTGGGGCAAAAACATTCAGTACTTC
CASSPEWGKNIQYF
>.|TRBV20-1|TRBJ1-1|many
TGCAGTGCTGTATGGGACACTGAAGCTTTCTTT
CSAVWDTEAFF
>.|TRBV4-1|TRBJ1-2|few
TGCGCCAGCAGCCAACTGAACAGCCCTAACTATGGCTACACCTTC
CASSQLNSPNYGYTF
>.|TRBV4-1|TRBJ2-2|.
TGCGCCAGCAGCCGGGTCGGGACCTTCGAAGGGGAGCTGTTTTTT
CASSRVGTFEGELFF
>TRBD1|TRBV12-3/TRBV12-4|TRBJ1-1|few
TGTGCCAGCAGTTTGAAGGGCGCATTAGGGGGCGCTGAAGCTTTCTTT
CASSLKGALGGAEAFF
>.|TRBV4-1|TRBJ2-6|.
TGCGCCAGCAGCAAAGGGGTTGAGGCCAACGTCCTGACTTTC
CASSKGVEANVLTF
>.|TRBV20-1|TRBJ1-6|few
TGCAGTGCTAGAGAGTCCGGGGGATTCCACTTT
CSARESGGFHF
>.|TRBV6-2/TRBV6-3|TRBJ2-7|.
TGTGCCAGCAGTTCCCCTCTGGGCGACGAGCAGTACTTC
CASSSPLGDEQYF
>TRBD1|TRBV18|TRBJ1-4|.
TGTGCCAGCTCACCGGACAGGGCTAATGAAAAACTGTTTTTT
CASSPDRANEKLFF
>.|TRBV9|TRBJ2-2|.
TGTGCCAGCAGCGTATCCAGGGACGACACCGGGGAGCTGTTTTTT
CASSVSRDDTGELFF
>.|TRBV25-1|TRBJ2-7|.
TGTGCCAGCAGTCCCGAGGGCTCCTACGAGCAGTACTTC
CASSPEGSYEQYF
>.|TRBV6-1|TRBJ1-2|many
TGTGCCAGCAGTGAAAGACTTAACTATGGCTACACCTTC
CASSERLNYGYTF